This T cell receptor beta chain originates from a study of memory CD8 T cells in hepatitis C reinfection. J gave up 5 bases and V 2 bases, and 7 bases lay outside the gene matches. Germline-derived CDR1 and CDR2 are SNHLY and FYNNEI. There are 16 residues in the CDR3. The time point is: peak reinfection, 3 to 8 weeks after reinfection detection. TCR sequencing was done directly ex vivo on sorted cells, without expansion in vitro. The table came from immunoSEQ multiplex PCR; TCRdb's copy has only in-frame clones and leaves some out. The repertoire holds about 47,000 clones, with approximately 88% as singletons.

This receptor was taken from a man younger than 35 with hepatitis C virus infection. The sample was naive CD8+ T cells sorted from blood. The chain links TRBV2 to TRBJ2-3; 10 nucleotides agree with TRBD2. This CDR3 reads CASSESSGGVVDTQYF. The DNA for the CDR3 is TGTGCCAGCAGTGAATCCAGCGGGGGGGTGGTAGATACGCAGTATTTT.